Listed here are 27 T cell receptor beta chains from one sample, sequenced in a study of CD8 T cells in ankylosing spondylitis. TCRdb fed the 5' RACE reads into MiXCR, producing one record per CDR3 protein. The sample lists 250,000 or so distinct CDR3 sequences, approximately 11% occurring once. Sequencing was done on a sample of blood, either unsorted or a sorted T cell fraction (not recorded which). These receptors were taken from a male donor with ankylosing spondylitis or in good health (not recorded which).

This clonotype was counted a few times. Being one base from a much bigger clone, this may be a read error. The genes are TRBV12-5 and TRBJ1-2; 7 bases match TRBD1. CDR1 is LGHNT, CDR2 FRNRAP, per germline. The CDR3 has 13 residues. V gave up 1 base and J gave up 8 bases; unmatched junction bases: 4. The chain's CDR3 is CASGLELTGGYTF. CDR3 coding DNA: TGTGCTAGTGGTTTGGAGCTGACAGGGGGCTACACCTTC.

In its sample, this clonotype was seen many times. The V gene is TRBV4-1, the J gene TRBJ1-5; D uncertain. This CDR3 is built from 17 residues. Germline values: CDR1 MGHRA, CDR2 YSYEKL. Trimming took 2 bases from V and 0 from J, leaving 14 bases between them. In nucleotides, the CDR3 is TGCGCCAGCAGCCAAATCCCAGGTCCCTATAGCAATCAGCCCCAGCATTTT. Translation: CASSQIPGPYSNQPQHF.

This clonotype has just a few counts. In DNA form, the CDR3 reads TGTGCCAGCTCACCAGCGACAGGGAGTGGCGAGCAGTACTTC. It yields the protein CASSPATGSGEQYF. The chain joins TRBV18 to TRBJ2-7; 7 bases match TRBD1. V lost 2 bases and J lost 6; bases outside the gene matches: 7. The germline gives CDR1 KGHSH, CDR2 LQKENI. CDR3 size: 14 residues.

In its sample, this clonotype was seen a few times. The chain is built from TRBV6-5 and TRBJ1-6, with D perhaps TRBD1 (6 bases). The CDR3 is made up of 17 amino acids. The germline gives CDR1 MNHEY, CDR2 SVGAGI. Trimming removed 0 bases from V and 7 bases from J, with 16 bases in between. The CDR3 sequence is CASSYSTRGVGNSPLHF. As DNA, the CDR3 is TGTGCCAGCAGTTACTCGACCAGGGGAGTTGGGAATTCACCCCTCCACTTT.

This clonotype was picked up many times. The genes are TRBV11-2 and TRBJ1-1, with TRBD1 matching 8 bases. Unmatched junction bases numbered 7, after V lost 6 bases and J lost 4 bases. The CDR3 covers 14 residues. In germline, CDR1 is SGHAT, CDR2 FQNNGV. In DNA, the CDR3 is TGTGCCAGCAGGCAACAGGGGGGTAGCACTGAAGCTTTCTTT. It is translated as CASRQQGGSTEAFF.

The V call is TRBV5-5, the J call TRBJ2-4; 12 bases map to TRBD2. The germline CDR1 and CDR2 sequences are SGHKS and YYEKEE (reference sequence). The CDR3 consists of 14 residues. V lost 0 bases and J lost 8; bases outside the gene matches: 0. The CDR3 sequence is CASSLGLAGDIQYF. The CDR3 DNA reads TGTGCCAGCAGCTTGGGACTAGCGGGGGACATTCAGTACTTC.

This clonotype was counted between two and nine times. The J gene is TRBJ2-2, the V gene TRBV24-1, with 9 bases aligning to TRBD1. The trim removed 3 bases at V and 1 base at J, leaving 8 bases unmatched. The germline CDR1 and CDR2 sequences are KGHDR and SFDVKD. The CDR3 covers 18 residues. CDR3 nucleotides: TGTGCCACCAGTGATGGTTTGGGACAGGGTGGGAACACCGGGGAGCTGTTTTTT. Translating it yields CATSDGLGQGGNTGELFF.

This clonotype was counted at least ten times. The chain recombines TRBV7-2 with TRBJ2-7; 7 positions match TRBD2. The CDR3 length is 16 residues. Germline CDR1 SGHTA, CDR2 FQGNSA. Trimming removed 0 bases from V and 3 bases from J; junction bases left unmatched: 8. The CDR3 nucleotides read TGTGCCAGCAGCTTAGCGGTGGCTAGCGGAGGCTACGAGCAGTACTTC. As protein: CASSLAVASGGYEQYF. Full variable domain (missing parts from reference TRBV7-2 and TRBJ2-7): GAGVSQSPSNKVTEKGKDVELRCDPISGHTALYWYRQSLGQGLEFLIYFQGNSAPDKSGLPSDRFSAERTGGSVSTLTIQRTQQEDSAVYLCASSLAVASGGYEQYFGPGTRLTVT.

In its sample, this clonotype was seen a few times. The chain combines TRBV12-3 or TRBV12-4 with TRBJ2-1, with a weak D call TRBD2 (6 bases). V lost 3 bases, J lost 8 bases, and 14 bases lay in between. CDR3 length equals 14 residues. CDR3 bases: TGTGCCAGCAGTTTCGCGCGGGAAAAGTATGAGCAGTTCTTC. Translated, it gives CASSFAREKYEQFF.

This clonotype was found many times. The rearrangement links TRBV20-1 to TRBJ2-7; D uncertain. This CDR3 contains 12 residues. CDR1 and CDR2 (germline): DFQATT, SNEGSKA (reference sequence). Trimming removed 0 bases at V and 4 bases at J, with 7 bases between. CDR3 nucleotide sequence: TGCAGTGCTAGAGATGTCCTTTACGAGCAGTACTTC. Protein: CSARDVLYEQYF.

The rearrangement links TRBV5-1 to TRBJ2-2; the D is unclear. V was cut by 6 bases and J by 8 bases, with 11 bases left in between. CDR1 is SGHRS, CDR2 YFSETQ, per germline. The CDR3 has 12 residues. CDR3 bases: TGCGCCAGCACCGATTGGTGGGGGGAGCTGTTTTTT. It codes for CASTDWWGELFF.

This clonotype was recorded many times. The rearrangement joins TRBV20-1 to TRBJ1-6; the match to TRBD1 covers 8 bases. Trimming took 3 bases from V and 9 from J; bases not matched to a gene: 4. This CDR3 comprises 13 residues. CDR1 and CDR2 from the germline V gene are DFQATT and SNEGSKA (reference sequence). In DNA form, the CDR3 reads TGCAGTGCTAGTACAGGGGGAGGTTCACCCCTCCACTTT. As protein: CSASTGGGSPLHF.

This clonotype occurred many times. The chain is built from TRBV20-1 and TRBJ2-5; D is ambiguous. Trimming shortened V by 8 bases and J by 3 bases, and 25 bases separated the two germline ends. The CDR3 sequence is 16 residues long. Per the germline V gene, CDR1 is DFQATT and CDR2 is SNEGSKA (reference sequence). CDR3 protein: CSTRSQLTFLEETQYF. In DNA, the CDR3 is TGCAGTACCCGCTCTCAACTCACATTTCTGGAAGAGACCCAGTACTTC.

This clonotype appeared many times. The gene calls are TRBV20-1 and TRBJ1-2; no reliable D call. The CDR3 totals 15 residues. CDR1 is DFQATT and CDR2 is SNEGSKA in the germline V gene (reference sequence). V was clipped by 6 bases and J by 5 bases, with 22 bases between them. The CDR3 DNA reads as TGCAGTGCCCCCAGTCGCTCGTTGGAAAGATATGGCTACACCTTC. The encoded protein is CSAPSRSLERYGYTF.

This clonotype was detected many times. The chain employs TRBV12-3 or TRBV12-4 and TRBJ2-5; 8 bases map to TRBD2. The trim removed 7 bases at V and 5 bases at J, leaving 9 bases unmatched. This CDR3 comprises 14 residues. The CDR3 nucleotides read TGTGCCAGCACCCGGGGACTAGAAGGGGAGACCCAGTACTTC. Translating it yields CASTRGLEGETQYF.

The chain joins TRBV11-2 to TRBJ1-1; possibly TRBD1 for D (6 bases). The CDR3 runs 19 residues. The V and J ends lost 5 bases and 4 bases respectively, with 29 bases between them. Per the germline V gene, CDR1 is SGHAT and CDR2 is FQNNGV. In nucleotides, the CDR3 is TGTGCCAGCAGCCGCCTACACCTCGGGACACAGACGTTGAGCACTGAAGCTTTCTTT. Translation: CASSRLHLGTQTLSTEAFF.

This clonotype has at least ten counts. The chain recombines TRBV15 with TRBJ1-3; D is undetermined. This CDR3 has 16 residues. The germline V gene has CDR1 LNHNV and CDR2 YYDKDF (reference sequence). The V end was cut by 0 bases, the J end by 0 bases, with 9 bases between. CDR3: CATSRDRSLSGNTIYF. In DNA form, the CDR3 reads TGTGCCACCAGCAGAGATCGGAGTCTCTCTGGAAACACCATATATTTT.

This clonotype was observed many times. This rearrangement joins TRBV10-3 to TRBJ1-5; D remains unclear. The V gene lost 0 bases and the J gene lost 8 bases, with 11 bases spanning the gap. Germline CDR1 and CDR2: ENHRY and SYGVKD. This CDR3 comprises 14 residues. The CDR3 bases are TGTGCCATCAGTGAGTCCGGAGGGAGGGAGCCCCAGCATTTT. Protein sequence: CAISESGGREPQHF.

This clonotype has a count of ten or more. The J gene is TRBJ2-3, the V gene TRBV5-5, with a weak D call TRBD1 (7 bases). The CDR3 loop spans 15 amino acids. From germline, CDR1 is SGHKS and CDR2 YYEKEE (reference sequence). V was pared by 0 bases and J by 6 bases, with 14 bases between. CDR3 DNA: TGTGCCAGCAGCTTGGGGGCAGGGGGGATGGATACGCAGTATTTT. Protein product: CASSLGAGGMDTQYF.

This clonotype was seen more than once but under ten times. The chain links TRBV29-1 to TRBJ2-2; no reliable D call. CDR1 is SQVTM, CDR2 ANQGSEA, per germline. V was trimmed by 2 bases and J by 1 base, leaving 5 bases between them. The CDR3 loop spans 13 amino acids. The CDR3 is CSVEQLNTGELFF. DNA of the CDR3: TGCAGCGTTGAACAGTTGAACACCGGGGAGCTGTTTTTT.

The J gene is TRBJ1-1, the V gene TRBV5-8; D call uncertain. CDR3 length: 15 residues. Germline lookup yields CDR1 SGHTS and CDR2 YDEGEE. V lost 2 bases and J lost 1, with 12 bases in between. In DNA, the CDR3 is TGTGCCAGCAGCTTCAACTTCGGCTCGAACACTGAAGCTTTCTTT. Amino acid sequence: CASSFNFGSNTEAFF.

Points on this clonotype: A much more abundant neighbour one base away suggests this may be a read error. This rearrangement joins TRBV7-3 to TRBJ2-2, with a possible D match to TRBD1 (5 bases). The V gene's germline CDR1 is SGHTA and CDR2 FQGTGA. The CDR3 contains 15 residues. CDR3 in amino acids: CTSSPRATNTGELFF. As DNA, the CDR3 is TGTACCAGCAGCCCCAGGGCCACGAACACCGGGGAGCTGTTTTTT. Full variable domain (missing parts from reference TRBV7-3 and TRBJ2-2): GAGVSQTPSNKVTEKGKYVELRCDPISGHTALYWYRQSLGQGPEFLIYFQGTGAADDSGLPNDRFFAVRPEGSVSTLKIQRTERGDSAVYLCTSSPRATNTGELFFGEGSRLTVL.

The sample holds many counts of this clonotype. V gene TRBV12-3 or TRBV12-4 combines with J gene TRBJ1-2; D is possibly TRBD1 (6 bases). The ends were cut back, 5 bases at V and 5 bases at J, with 12 bases in the middle. This CDR3 spans 13 amino acids. The CDR3 is CASSTNRVYGYTF. In DNA, the CDR3 is TGTGCCAGCAGTACAAACAGGGTGTATGGCTACACCTTC.

This clonotype was observed a few times. The gene calls are TRBV5-1 and TRBJ2-7; D is perhaps TRBD1 (6 bases). The CDR3 extends over 16 amino acids. V was cut by 4 bases and J by 3 bases, with 20 bases left in between. Germline CDR1 and CDR2: SGHRS and YFSETQ. CDR3 region: CASSPGQTTGLYEQYF. CDR3 bases: TGCGCCAGCAGCCCCGGACAGACCACCGGTCTCTACGAGCAGTACTTC.

This clonotype was detected only a few times. The genes are TRBV6-6 and TRBJ2-7; the D gene is possibly TRBD2 (6 bases). From germline, CDR1 is MNHNY and CDR2 SVGAGI (reference sequence). This CDR3 region has 12 residues. Trimming removed 8 bases at V and 2 bases at J, with 10 bases between. As DNA, the CDR3 is TGTGCCAGCGGGACTCTTGCCTACGAGCAGTACTTC. Its protein product is CASGTLAYEQYF.

This clonotype was recorded at least ten times. The rearrangement links TRBV27 to TRBJ2-1, with 10 bases that match TRBD2. Per germline, CDR1 MNHEY and CDR2 SMNVEV (reference sequence). J lost 3 bases, V lost 6 bases, and 5 bases had no gene match. This CDR3 has 15 amino acids. CDR3 in amino acids: CASREIAGGYNEQFF. CDR3 coding DNA: TGTGCCAGCAGGGAGATAGCGGGAGGCTACAATGAGCAGTTCTTC.

This clonotype was picked up many times. V and J are TRBV20-1 and TRBJ2-7; TRBD1 matches 8 bases. Trimming removed 5 bases from V and 6 bases from J; junction bases left unmatched: 18. The CDR3 consists of 16 residues. CDR1 and CDR2 from the germline V gene are DFQATT and SNEGSKA (reference sequence). CDR3 loop: CSAAYSGGWGEREQYF. The DNA of the CDR3 is TGCAGTGCTGCCTATTCAGGGGGCTGGGGGGAGCGCGAGCAGTACTTC.